Listed below are T cell receptor beta chains from one sample, sequenced in a study of blood T cell repertoires in COVID-19. Generated by immunoSEQ multiplex PCR, the TCRdb table keeps only in-frame clones and is missing some. The sample carries around 60,000 clones, roughly 84% recorded once. The sample comprised peripheral blood. The receptors were sampled from a man aged 55 to 70 with COVID-19, enrolled during active disease. CDR3s include the opening cysteine and the closing phenylalanine or tryptophan. D genes are given only for firm matches. Clone size, where shown, is once, few, many, or a class for clones that have expanded.

D	V	length	size	J	DNA	CDR3
.	TRBV5-1	11	.	TRBJ2-1	TGCGCCAGCAGGTGGAGCAATGAGCAGTTCTTC	CASRWSNEQFF
.	TRBV2	14	.	TRBJ1-4	TGTGCCAGCAGGGAAACAGGAGCTAATGAAAAACTGTTTTTT	CASRETGANEKLFF
TRBD1	TRBV11-2	17	.	TRBJ1-5	TGTGCCAGCAGCCTGCGGACAGGGATTGGAAGCAATCAGCCCCAGCATTTT	CASSLRTGIGSNQPQHF
.	TRBV11-1	14	.	TRBJ1-4	TGTGCCAGCAGCAAGCAGGGGCATAATGAAAAACTGTTTTTT	CASSKQGHNEKLFF
.	TRBV30	14	few	TRBJ1-1	TGTGCCTGGAGCAATGGACCGGGATCCACTGAAGCTTTCTTT	CAWSNGPGSTEAFF
.	TRBV28	14	few	TRBJ1-5	TGTGCCAGCAGTTTTATTCTGCGGCCGCAGCCCCAGCATTTT	CASSFILRPQPQHF
.	TRBV11-2	15	few	TRBJ1-2	TGTGCCAGCAGCTCCCTGCGAGGGGACACGGGCGGCTACACCTTC	CASSSLRGDTGGYTF
.	TRBV30	15	.	TRBJ1-5	TGTGCCTGGAGTCCTAACCTCGGCGGGGATCAGCCCCAGCATTTT	CAWSPNLGGDQPQHF
TRBD1	TRBV5-6	15	.	TRBJ1-6	TGTGCCAGCAGAAGGGACAGCACCTATAATTCACCCCTCCACTTT	CASRRDSTYNSPLHF
TRBD2	TRBV19	16	.	TRBJ2-3	TGTGCCAGTAGTACAGAGCGGGAGTCCCGCACAGATACGCAGTATTTT	CASSTERESRTDTQYF
TRBD2	TRBV9	18	once	TRBJ2-3	TGTGCCAGCCCCCGTGGTGCTAGCGGGGACCCGAGCACAGATACGCAGTATTTT	CASPRGASGDPSTDTQYF
.	TRBV10-3	12	.	TRBJ1-1	TGTGCCATCGGTGGACAGAACACTGAAGCTTTCTTT	CAIGGQNTEAFF
TRBD1	TRBV6-6	15	.	TRBJ2-3	TGTGCCAGCAGTTACAGACAGGGCGGCACAGATACGCAGTATTTT	CASSYRQGGTDTQYF
TRBD1	TRBV14	15	.	TRBJ1-2	TGTGCCAGCAGCCAATGGACAGGCCACACGGGGGGCTACACCTTC	CASSQWTGHTGGYTF
TRBD1	TRBV27	14	.	TRBJ2-7	TGTGCCAGCAGTTCCCAGACAGGGGGCTACGAGCAGTACTTC	CASSSQTGGYEQYF
.	TRBV24-1	15	once	TRBJ1-2	TGTGCCACCAGTGACGAATCACAGGGCAACTATGGCTACACCTTC	CATSDESQGNYGYTF
.	TRBV5-1	15	.	TRBJ1-2	TGCGCCAGCAGGCTGATTGTGGCCGCAGACTATGGCTACACCTTC	CASRLIVAADYGYTF
.	TRBV6-5	15	.	TRBJ1-1	TGTGCCAGCAGTCCAAACAGGGTAGGGAACACTGAAGCTTTCTTT	CASSPNRVGNTEAFF
TRBD1	TRBV9	16	.	TRBJ2-2	TGTGCCAGCAGCGTTACACCACAGGGGGCCAACGGGGAGCTGTTTTTT	CASSVTPQGANGELFF
.	TRBV3-1/TRBV3-2	13	.	TRBJ2-2	TGTGCCAGCAGCAGGGGAAGCACCGGGGAGCTGTTTTTT	CASSRGSTGELFF
.	TRBV7-5	18	once	TRBJ1-3	TGTGTCAGAAGCTTATTTATTATGCGGGCGGACTCTGGAAACACCATATATTTT	CVRSLFIMRADSGNTIYF
.	TRBV11-1	14	.	TRBJ1-4	TGTGCCAGCAACTCCGGGACAACTAATGAAAAACTGTTTTTT	CASNSGTTNEKLFF
.	TRBV30	14	.	TRBJ1-6	TGTGCCTGGAGACGGGGGGTTAATAATTCACCCCTCCACTTT	CAWRRGVNNSPLHF
TRBD1	TRBV18	18	.	TRBJ1-4	TGTGCCAGCTCACCGGGACAGGGCCATTACCTGATAGAGGAAAAACTGTTTTTT	CASSPGQGHYLIEEKLFF
TRBD1	TRBV19	12	.	TRBJ1-2	TGTGCCAGTAGTGACAGGGGAGATGGCTACACCTTC	CASSDRGDGYTF
.	TRBV6-5	13	.	TRBJ1-2	TGTGCCAGCAGTTACGGAACAGGGAATGGCTACACCTTC	CASSYGTGNGYTF
TRBD2	TRBV4-1	15	.	TRBJ2-1	TGCGCCAGCAGTTCGGGACTAGCGGGGGGGCCCAGGGAGTTCTTC	CASSSGLAGGPREFF
TRBD1	TRBV23-1	16	.	TRBJ1-2	TGCGCCAGCAGTCAATCAGCGGCAGGGGGTGTATTTGGCTACACCTTC	CASSQSAAGGVFGYTF
.	TRBV12-3/TRBV12-4	13	.	TRBJ2-3	TGTGCCAGCAGCACCGGACTGTCGGATACGCAGTATTTT	CASSTGLSDTQYF
TRBD2	TRBV11-2	16	.	TRBJ2-1	TGTGCCAGCAGCCCAACTAGCGGGACAACCTACAATGAGCAGTTCTTC	CASSPTSGTTYNEQFF
.	TRBV6-6	13	.	TRBJ1-6	TGTGCCAGCACGGATAATTCTTTTGTAGCTCTCCACTTT	CASTDNSFVALHF
.	TRBV7-2	13	.	TRBJ1-5	TGTGCCAGCAGCCCCCGGACATTGCAGCCCCAGCATTTT	CASSPRTLQPQHF
TRBD1	TRBV5-1	15	.	TRBJ2-1	TGCGCCAGCAGCTCGAATGACAGGGTTGGCAATGAGCAGTTCTTC	CASSSNDRVGNEQFF
.	TRBV12-2	17	.	TRBJ1-6	TGTGCAAGTCGCTTATTACGACCAGGGGATATCAGTTCACCCCTCCACTTT	CASRLLRPGDISSPLHF
.	TRBV9	11	.	TRBJ1-1	TGTGCCAGCAGCGCCGACACTGAAGCTTTCTTT	CASSADTEAFF
.	TRBV5-4	15	.	TRBJ1-3	TGTGCCAGCAGCTTGGACAGGTTCTCTGGAAACACCATATATTTT	CASSLDRFSGNTIYF
.	TRBV27	14	.	TRBJ2-7	TGTGCCAGCAGTTTGGGAGGACTAAGCTACGAGCAGTACTTC	CASSLGGLSYEQYF
.	TRBV9	15	.	TRBJ1-3	TGTGCCAGCAGCCCTTCTCTCGTGAGTGGAAACACCATATATTTT	CASSPSLVSGNTIYF
.	TRBV30	15	.	TRBJ1-2	TGTGCCTGGAGCACAAGGTTGACAGGCCCCTATGGCTACACCTTC	CAWSTRLTGPYGYTF